These T cell receptor beta chains were read from a single sample in a study of cytomegalovirus exposure and HLA in healthy donors. This table comes from immunoSEQ multiplex PCR, and its TCRdb copy is limited to in-frame clones, with some not included. The table has 150,000 to 200,000 clones, more than 80% seen once. Specimen: PBMCs. The source of these receptors is a young man in good health and CMV-seropositive. Each CDR3 is given with its conserved first and last residue. Each record gives: D gene, J gene, V gene, clone size, CDR3 DNA, CDR3 protein. The D gene is left open where the match is weak. Expanded clones get a size class; other rows say once, few or many, or leave the size out.

>NA|TRBJ2-6|TRBV29-1|NA
TGCAGCGTTGAAAGCACAGCTGGGGCCAACGTCCTGACTTTC
CSVESTAGANVLTF
>TRBD1|TRBJ2-7|TRBV5-6|once
TGTGCCAGCAGCTACCGGGGACAGGGACTCTATTGGTACTTC
CASSYRGQGLYWYF
>NA|TRBJ1-1|TRBV28|NA
TGTGCCAGCAGTTTATTGGGAGGTCTGGAAGCTTTCTTT
CASSLLGGLEAFF
>NA|TRBJ2-1|TRBV15|NA
TGTGCCACCAGCCCAGAAACGGGACTGAACAATGAGCAGTTCTTC
CATSPETGLNNEQFF
>NA|TRBJ1-5|TRBV27|once
TGTGCCAGCAGCAGCGCAGGAACTAGGATGCCCCAGCATTTT
CASSSAGTRMPQHF
>NA|TRBJ2-7|TRBV11-2|NA
TGTGCCAGCAGCTTAGTTCAGAACTCCTACGAGCAGTACTTC
CASSLVQNSYEQYF
>TRBD2|TRBJ2-7|TRBV9|NA
TGTGCCAGCAGCGTAGGCCGGGAGGGCTACGAGCAGTACTTC
CASSVGREGYEQYF
>NA|TRBJ2-1|TRBV7-3|NA
TGTGCCAGCAGCCAACTTCAGGGATTGGGGTACAATGAGCAGTTCTTC
CASSQLQGLGYNEQFF
>TRBD2|TRBJ2-7|TRBV6-5|NA
TGTGCCAGCAGTCCCGGACTAGCTGACTACGAGCAGTACTTC
CASSPGLADYEQYF
>NA|TRBJ2-7|TRBV11-1|NA
TGTGCCAGCAGCCCCGGGGGCTACGAGCAGTACTTC
CASSPGGYEQYF
>NA|TRBJ1-2|TRBV30|NA
TGTGCCTGGGAGCCTGGGCCCCTTAGAACGGCTGGCTACACCTTC
CAWEPGPLRTAGYTF
>TRBD2|TRBJ2-7|TRBV18|NA
TGTGCCAGCTCACTAACCGGGACTAGCGGGAGGGCTGCCGAGCAGTACTTC
CASSLTGTSGRAAEQYF
>TRBD1|TRBJ2-7|TRBV7-9|NA
TGTGCCAGCAGCTTGACAGGGCTCGAGCAGTACTTC
CASSLTGLEQYF
>NA|TRBJ2-1|TRBV7-3|NA
TGTGCCAGCAGCTTGAACCGGGATGAGCAGTTCTTC
CASSLNRDEQFF
>NA|TRBJ1-1|TRBV20-1|NA
TGCAGTGCAGGATCGGGCGGGGGAGCTTTCTTT
CSAGSGGGAFF
>NA|TRBJ1-1|TRBV4-3|NA
TGCGCCAGCAGCCAAGATTTGAGGACTGAAGCTTTCTTT
CASSQDLRTEAFF
>NA|TRBJ1-5|TRBV30|NA
TGTGCTCTGGGGGCAGGAGGTGATCAGCCCCAGCATTTT
CALGAGGDQPQHF
>NA|TRBJ1-2|TRBV5-1|NA
TGCGCCAGCAGCGGAGGGCAGGGAGGCGGCTACACCTTC
CASSGGQGGGYTF
>TRBD2|TRBJ2-5|TRBV9|NA
TGTGCCAGCAGCGTAGCGGGAGGGCAAGAGACCCAGTACTTC
CASSVAGGQETQYF
>TRBD1|TRBJ2-7|TRBV6-1|NA
TGTGCCAGCAGCGGGGACAGGGGGAGCGAGCAGTACTTC
CASSGDRGSEQYF
>TRBD1|TRBJ2-7|TRBV30|few
TGTGCCTGGAGCTGGAAGGGGGCGGCGTACGAGCAGTACTTC
CAWSWKGAAYEQYF
>TRBD1|TRBJ1-2|TRBV11-2|few
TGTGCCAGCAGCTTAGAGGGCAGGGGGAAGGACTACACCTTC
CASSLEGRGKDYTF
>TRBD2|TRBJ2-1|TRBV9|NA
TGTGCCAGCAGCCCCCCAGCGGGAATGTACAATGAGCAGTTCTTC
CASSPPAGMYNEQFF
>TRBD2|TRBJ2-1|TRBV2|NA
TGTGCCAGCAGTTCCGAGGCGGGAGGTGAGCAGTTCTTC
CASSSEAGGEQFF
>NA|TRBJ2-1|TRBV7-9|once
TGTGCCAGCAGCTTACCCACAGGAGTAAGCGTTGTGTGGCAGTTCTTC
CASSLPTGVSVVWQFF
>TRBD2|TRBJ2-1|TRBV14|NA
TGTGCCAGCAGGGAACTAGCGGGTAATGAGCAGTTCTTC
CASRELAGNEQFF
>TRBD1|TRBJ1-5|TRBV18|NA
TGTGCCAGCTCACCGGGACAGGGTTGGAATAGCAATCAGCCCCAGCATTTT
CASSPGQGWNSNQPQHF
>NA|TRBJ1-2|TRBV19|NA
TGTGCCAGTAGTATCCAGGGCCTGTATGGCTACACCTTC
CASSIQGLYGYTF
>TRBD2|TRBJ2-7|TRBV6-5|NA
TGTGCCAGCAGTTTGTCGGCGGGAGGGCGGTACGAGCAGTACTTC
CASSLSAGGRYEQYF
>TRBD1|TRBJ1-4|TRBV6-6|NA
TGTGCCAGCATCGCAGGGGGAGGAGATGAAAAACTGTTTTTT
CASIAGGGDEKLFF
>NA|TRBJ1-2|TRBV29-1|NA
TGCAGCGTTGACTTTCCGGGGGTGAACTATGGCTACACCTTC
CSVDFPGVNYGYTF
>NA|TRBJ2-2|TRBV11-2|once
TGTGCCAGCAGCAAGGGTAGTCGGGGCACCGGGGAGCTGTTTTTT
CASSKGSRGTGELFF
>TRBD1|TRBJ1-2|TRBV25-1|NA
TGTGCCAGCAGGGGACAGATCGAGGGGAACTATGGCTACACCTTC
CASRGQIEGNYGYTF
>NA|TRBJ2-7|TRBV5-1|NA
TGCGCCAGCAGCCTGGACAGTAACTCCTACGAGCAGTACTTC
CASSLDSNSYEQYF
>TRBD1|TRBJ2-5|TRBV7-2|NA
TGTGCCAGCAGCCGGGACAGACAAGAGACCCAGTACTTC
CASSRDRQETQYF
>NA|TRBJ2-7|TRBV30|NA
TGTGCCTGGAGGCCCACACTTGGGAGCCACTACGAGCAGTACTTC
CAWRPTLGSHYEQYF
>NA|TRBJ1-1|TRBV6-1|NA
TGTGCCAGCAGTGAGGGGGCGAACACTGAAGCTTTCTTT
CASSEGANTEAFF
>TRBD2|TRBJ2-1|TRBV15|NA
TGTGCCACCAGCAGAGATCCTAGCGGGAGCTCCTACAATGAGCAGTTCTTC
CATSRDPSGSSYNEQFF
>NA|TRBJ2-1|TRBV29-1|NA
TGCAGCGTTGAGGGCCAAAGCTCCTACAATGAGCAGTTCTTC
CSVEGQSSYNEQFF
>NA|TRBJ1-1|TRBV7-8|few
TGTGCCAGCAGCCCTCTTACAGGGGAAGCTTTCTTT
CASSPLTGEAFF
>NA|TRBJ2-1|TRBV19|NA
TGTGCCAGTAGTATCACGGGTGGCTCCTACAATGAGCAGTTCTTC
CASSITGGSYNEQFF
>TRBD1|TRBJ1-1|TRBV11-2|NA
TGTGCCAGCAGCTTCGGGCTCTCGGGACAGGGGGCGGGTACTGAAGCTTTCTTT
CASSFGLSGQGAGTEAFF